The clone carrying this T cell receptor beta chain was seen more than once but under ten times. Its antigen remains unknown. CDR1 and CDR2 (germline): MDHEN, SYDVKM. Trimming removed 1 base at V and 3 bases at J, with 21 bases between. This CDR3 is 18 amino acids long. TCRdb passed the 5' RACE reads through MiXCR, listing each CDR3 protein once. This sample carries approximately 510,000 distinct CDR3 sequences, 20% to 25% of them seen once, and the ten largest clones take about 16%. These data come from a study of T cells after yellow fever vaccination. The study, taken as a whole, reports: Among primary-vaccination clones, most reappeared after the booster, at about 95% for CD4 and more than 75% for CD8.

The chain is built from TRBV28 and TRBJ1-2, with D unresolved. The sample in question was PBMCs, obtained approximately 22 days after the first yellow fever vaccination. This clonotype was obtained from a man between 18 and 29 years old who received the YFV17D yellow fever vaccine. The CDR3 here is CASSLSLKIHQKHYGYTF. The CDR3 DNA reads as TGTGCCAGCAGTTTATCCCTCAAAATCCACCAAAAACACTATGGCTACACCTTC.